This note documents a single TCR beta chain sequence. These data come from a study of technical replicates of blood from a few donors. This CDR3 has 14 amino acids. Trimming pared 2 bases from V and 2 bases from J, leaving 10 bases between. Per germline, CDR1 MDHEN and CDR2 SYDVKM. This table comes from immunoSEQ multiplex PCR, and its TCRdb copy is limited to in-frame clones, with some not included. Altogether fewer than 100,000 clones are present, approximately 94% being singletons, with the ten largest covering over 0.25%. The V gene is TRBV28, the J gene TRBJ2-7, with D possibly being TRBD1 (6 bases). The clonotype originates from a human donor in good health. Input material: T cells isolated from PBMCs. CDR3 region: CASSLGTKPYEQYF. For the CDR3, the DNA is TGTGCCAGCAGTTTAGGGACAAAGCCCTACGAGCAGTACTTC.